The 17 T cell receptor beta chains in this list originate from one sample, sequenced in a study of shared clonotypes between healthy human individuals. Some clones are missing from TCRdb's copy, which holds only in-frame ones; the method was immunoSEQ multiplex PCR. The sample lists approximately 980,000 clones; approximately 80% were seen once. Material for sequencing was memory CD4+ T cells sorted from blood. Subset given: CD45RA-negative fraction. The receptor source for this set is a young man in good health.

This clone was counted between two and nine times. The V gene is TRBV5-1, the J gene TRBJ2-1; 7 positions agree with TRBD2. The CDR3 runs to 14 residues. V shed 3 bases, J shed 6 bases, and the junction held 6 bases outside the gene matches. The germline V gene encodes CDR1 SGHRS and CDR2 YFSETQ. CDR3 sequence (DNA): TGCGCCAGCAGCTCCGGACTAGACGGCAATGAGCAGTTCTTC. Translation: CASSSGLDGNEQFF.

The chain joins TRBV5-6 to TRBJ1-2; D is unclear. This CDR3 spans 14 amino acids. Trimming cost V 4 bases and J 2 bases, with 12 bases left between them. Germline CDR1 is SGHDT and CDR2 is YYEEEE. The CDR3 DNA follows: TGTGCCAGCAGCCCGGTGGGCGCCAACTATGGCTACACCTTC. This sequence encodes CASSPVGANYGYTF.

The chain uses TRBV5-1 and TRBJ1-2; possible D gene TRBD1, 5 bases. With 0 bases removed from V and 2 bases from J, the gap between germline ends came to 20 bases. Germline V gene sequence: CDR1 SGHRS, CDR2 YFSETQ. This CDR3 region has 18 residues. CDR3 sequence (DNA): TGCGCCAGCAGCTTGGAAGGACGATACCCCCCAGGGAACTATGGCTACACCTTC. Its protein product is CASSLEGRYPPGNYGYTF.

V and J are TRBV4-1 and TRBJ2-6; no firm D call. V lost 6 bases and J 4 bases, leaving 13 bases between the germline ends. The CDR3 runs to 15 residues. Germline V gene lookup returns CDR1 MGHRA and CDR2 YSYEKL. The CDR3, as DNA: TGCGCCAGCAGTCCCGACGGCTCCGGGGCCAACGTCCTGACTTTC. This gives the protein CASSPDGSGANVLTF.

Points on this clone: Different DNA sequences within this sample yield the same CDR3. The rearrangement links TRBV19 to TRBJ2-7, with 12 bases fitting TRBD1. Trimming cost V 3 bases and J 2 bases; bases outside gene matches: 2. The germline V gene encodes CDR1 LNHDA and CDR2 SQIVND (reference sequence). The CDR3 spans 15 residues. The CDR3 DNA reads TGTGCCAGTAGTATGGGGACAGGGGGCACCTACGAGCAGTACTTC. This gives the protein CASSMGTGGTYEQYF.

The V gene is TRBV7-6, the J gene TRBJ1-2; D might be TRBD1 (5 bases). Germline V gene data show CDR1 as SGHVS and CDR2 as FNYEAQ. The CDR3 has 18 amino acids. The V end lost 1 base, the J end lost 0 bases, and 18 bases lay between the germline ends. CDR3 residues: CASSLGVAGNQANYGYTF. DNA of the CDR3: TGTGCCAGCAGCTTAGGTGTGGCAGGGAACCAAGCTAACTATGGCTACACCTTC.

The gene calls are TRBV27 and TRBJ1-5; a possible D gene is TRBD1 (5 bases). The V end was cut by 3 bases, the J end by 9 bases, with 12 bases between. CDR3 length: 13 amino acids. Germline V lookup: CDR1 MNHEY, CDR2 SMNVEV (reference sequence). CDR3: CASSLERTTPQHF. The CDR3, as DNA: TGTGCCAGCAGTTTGGAAAGGACAACGCCCCAGCATTTT.

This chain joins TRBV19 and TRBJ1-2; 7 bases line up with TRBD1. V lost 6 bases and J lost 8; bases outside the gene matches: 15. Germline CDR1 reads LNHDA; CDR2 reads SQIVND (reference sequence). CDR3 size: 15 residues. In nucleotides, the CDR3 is TGTGCCAGTAGCGAACAGGGGCACATCCGGCCGGGCTACACCTTC. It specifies CASSEQGHIRPGYTF.

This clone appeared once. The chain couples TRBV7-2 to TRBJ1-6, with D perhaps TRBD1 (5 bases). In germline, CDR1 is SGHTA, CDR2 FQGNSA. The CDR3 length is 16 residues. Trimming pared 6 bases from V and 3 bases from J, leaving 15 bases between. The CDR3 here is CASRRDRDFYNSPLHF. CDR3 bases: TGTGCCAGCAGACGGGACCGAGACTTCTATAATTCACCCCTCCACTTT.

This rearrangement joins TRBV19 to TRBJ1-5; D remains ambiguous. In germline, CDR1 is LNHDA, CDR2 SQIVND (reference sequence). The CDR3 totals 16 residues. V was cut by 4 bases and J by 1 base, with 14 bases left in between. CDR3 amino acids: CASSNGRAKSNQPQHF. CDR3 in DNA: TGTGCCAGTAGTAATGGGAGGGCCAAGAGCAATCAGCCCCAGCATTTT.

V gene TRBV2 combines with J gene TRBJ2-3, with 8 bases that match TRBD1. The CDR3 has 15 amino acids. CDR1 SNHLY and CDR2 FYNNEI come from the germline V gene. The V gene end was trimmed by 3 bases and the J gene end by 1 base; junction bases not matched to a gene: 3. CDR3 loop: CASSDSGQGTDTQYF. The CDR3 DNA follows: TGTGCCAGCAGTGACTCGGGACAGGGCACAGATACGCAGTATTTT.

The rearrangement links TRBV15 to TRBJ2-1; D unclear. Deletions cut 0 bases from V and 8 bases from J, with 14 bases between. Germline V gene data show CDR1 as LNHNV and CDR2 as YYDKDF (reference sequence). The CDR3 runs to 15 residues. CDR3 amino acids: CATSRDLWYIDEQFF. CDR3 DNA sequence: TGTGCCACCAGCAGAGATCTTTGGTACATTGATGAGCAGTTCTTC.

The CDR3 DNA is TGTGCCAGCAGATGGACAGGGGCTGGCACCGGGGAGCTGTTTTTT. Amino acid sequence: CASRWTGAGTGELFF. V usage is TRBV6-1 and J usage is TRBJ2-2; 9 positions match TRBD1. CDR1 and CDR2 from the germline V gene are MNHNS and SASEGT. V shed 6 bases, J shed 4 bases, and the junction held 6 bases outside the gene matches. CDR3 length: 15 amino acids.

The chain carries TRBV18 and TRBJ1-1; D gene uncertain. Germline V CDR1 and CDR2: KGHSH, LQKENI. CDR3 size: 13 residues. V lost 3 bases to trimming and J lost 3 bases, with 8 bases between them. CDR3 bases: TGTGCCAGCTCACCTGATGGATACACTGAAGCTTTCTTT. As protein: CASSPDGYTEAFF.

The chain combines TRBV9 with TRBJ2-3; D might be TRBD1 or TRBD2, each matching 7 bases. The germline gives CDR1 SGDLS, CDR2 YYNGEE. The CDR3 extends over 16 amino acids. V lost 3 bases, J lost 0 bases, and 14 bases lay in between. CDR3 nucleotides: TGTGCCAGCAGCGAGGGGGCGGGAGCGAGCACAGATACGCAGTATTTT. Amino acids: CASSEGAGASTDTQYF. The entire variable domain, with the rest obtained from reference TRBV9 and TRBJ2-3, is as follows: DSGVTQTPKHLITATGQRVTLRCSPRSGDLSVYWYQQSLDQGLQFLIQYYNGEERAKGNILERFSAQQFPDLHSELNLSSLELGDSALYFCASSEGAGASTDTQYFGPGTRLTVL.

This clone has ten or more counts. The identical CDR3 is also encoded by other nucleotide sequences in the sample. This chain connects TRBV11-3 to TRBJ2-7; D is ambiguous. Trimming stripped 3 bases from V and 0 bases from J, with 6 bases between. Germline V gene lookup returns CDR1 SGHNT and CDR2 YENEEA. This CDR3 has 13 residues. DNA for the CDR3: TGTGCCAGCAGCTTTAGTAGCTCCTACGAGCAGTACTTC. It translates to CASSFSSSYEQYF.

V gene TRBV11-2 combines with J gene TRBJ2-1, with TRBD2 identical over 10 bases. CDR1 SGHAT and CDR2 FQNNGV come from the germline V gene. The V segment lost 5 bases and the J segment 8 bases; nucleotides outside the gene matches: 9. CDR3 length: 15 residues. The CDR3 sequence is CASSNSAGGHYEQFF. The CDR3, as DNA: TGTGCCAGCAGCAACTCAGCGGGAGGGCACTATGAGCAGTTCTTC.